Listed below are T cell receptor beta chains from one sample, sequenced in a study of shared clonotypes between healthy human individuals. Sequencing used immunoSEQ multiplex PCR; TCRdb keeps in-frame clones, though not all of them. The table lists 2,500,000 or so clones, 92% of them singletons. What was sequenced was naive CD4+ T cells from PBMCs. Receptors originate from a man aged 18 to 29 in good health. Some clones in this sample may be carry-over from other donors' samples. CDR3s include the opening cysteine and the closing phenylalanine or tryptophan. D genes are given only for firm matches. Size tells how often a clone was seen (once, few, many) or the class of an expanded clone, and some rows leave it out.

D gene	clone size	V gene	J gene	CDR3 DNA	CDR3 protein
TRBD2	NA	TRBV10-1	TRBJ2-7	TGCGCCAGCAGTGGGACGACTAGCGGGAGCTACGAGCAGTACTTC	CASSGTTSGSYEQYF
NA	NA	TRBV19	TRBJ2-5	TGTGCCAGTAGGCAGGGACCCCAAGAGACCCAGTACTTC	CASRQGPQETQYF
NA	NA	TRBV4-2	TRBJ2-3	TGTGCCAGCAGCCAGGCGGACATAAGCACAGATACGCAGTATTTT	CASSQADISTDTQYF
TRBD1	once	TRBV18	TRBJ1-3	TGTGCCAGCTCACCCGGGACAGAAGCTGGAAACACCATATATTTT	CASSPGTEAGNTIYF
NA	NA	TRBV5-1	TRBJ2-3	TGCGCCAGCAGCCTCCAGGGGGGCACCACAGATACGCAGTATTTT	CASSLQGGTTDTQYF
TRBD1	NA	TRBV30	TRBJ1-5	TGTGCCTGGAGTTCACAGGGGGTCGGACCCCAGCATTTT	CAWSSQGVGPQHF
NA	once	TRBV5-6	TRBJ2-7	TGTGCCAGCAGCCGGGTCGGGGTTTCCTACGAGCAGTACTTC	CASSRVGVSYEQYF
NA	NA	TRBV30	TRBJ1-6	TGTGCCTGGAGTGCCACGGGGTGGGGATTTGATTCACCCCTCCACTTT	CAWSATGWGFDSPLHF
NA	NA	TRBV28	TRBJ2-1	TGTGCCAGCAGTTTAACAGGGAACGCTGAGCAGTTCTTC	CASSLTGNAEQFF
NA	once	TRBV28	TRBJ2-5	TGTGCCAGCAGTTTCCTCGGGTTGGAGACCCAGTACTTC	CASSFLGLETQYF
NA	NA	TRBV6-6	TRBJ2-1	TGTGCCAGCAGTTACAGGGTCTCCTACAATGAGCAGTTCTTC	CASSYRVSYNEQFF
TRBD2	NA	TRBV5-1	TRBJ2-5	TGCGCCAGCAGCCCCGTGATAGCGGGACAAGAGACCCAGTACTTC	CASSPVIAGQETQYF
NA	NA	TRBV7-2	TRBJ1-1	TGTGCCAGCAGCCGCAGCCAGAACACTGAAGCTTTCTTT	CASSRSQNTEAFF
NA	NA	TRBV4-1	TRBJ1-2	TGCGCCAGCAGCCAAGGAATAATAATGGTAGGCGGCTACACCTTC	CASSQGIIMVGGYTF
TRBD2	NA	TRBV6-5	TRBJ2-2	TGTGCCAGCAGTTACTCCGGGACTAGAATCACCGGGGAGCTGTTTTTT	CASSYSGTRITGELFF
TRBD2	once	TRBV6-1	TRBJ2-1	TGTGCCGGACGGACTAGTTTCTACAATGAGCAGTTCTTC	CAGRTSFYNEQFF
TRBD2	NA	TRBV5-6	TRBJ2-3	TGTGCCAGCAGCTTGCCCGGACTAGCCGCAGATACGCAGTATTTT	CASSLPGLAADTQYF
NA	NA	TRBV28	TRBJ2-7	TGTGCCAGCAGTTTACGCTACGAGCAGTACTTC	CASSLRYEQYF
TRBD2	NA	TRBV2	TRBJ2-7	TGTGCCAGCAGAGGTAGCGGGAGTAGCCCCTACGAGCAGTACTTC	CASRGSGSSPYEQYF
NA	NA	TRBV30	TRBJ2-5	TGTGCCTGGAGTGTGGGCGCCGAAGAGACCCAGTACTTC	CAWSVGAEETQYF
TRBD1	NA	TRBV7-2	TRBJ2-7	TGTGCCAGCAGCTTAAGGTCGACAGGGGGCGGTGTGGGCGAGCAGTACTTC	CASSLRSTGGGVGEQYF
TRBD1	NA	TRBV2	TRBJ1-1	TGTGCCAGCAGCCCATGGACAGGGGTGAACACTGAAGCTTTCTTT	CASSPWTGVNTEAFF
NA	NA	TRBV4-1	TRBJ2-6	TGCGCCAGCAGCCAAGAGGGCTCTGGGGCCAACGTCCTGACTTTC	CASSQEGSGANVLTF
NA	NA	TRBV7-2	TRBJ1-4	TGTGCCAGCAGCCACGACAGAGCTAATGAAAAACTGTTTTTT	CASSHDRANEKLFF
NA	NA	TRBV5-1	TRBJ1-4	TGCGCCAGCAGCTCCCAAACGGGACAACCAAATGAAAAACTGTTTTTT	CASSSQTGQPNEKLFF
TRBD1	NA	TRBV5-4	TRBJ1-4	TGTGCCAGCAGCTTGGCCGGGACAGCAAGGGAAAAACTGTTTTTT	CASSLAGTAREKLFF
NA	NA	TRBV5-1	TRBJ1-1	TGCGCCAGCAGCTTGGGACATAGGAACACTGAAGCTTTCTTT	CASSLGHRNTEAFF
TRBD1	NA	TRBV19	TRBJ1-1	TGTGCCAGTAGGGGACAGGAGGAAGCTTTCTTT	CASRGQEEAFF
NA	NA	TRBV2	TRBJ2-3	TGTGCCAGCAGTGAACTACGACAGGGCACAGATACGCAGTATTTT	CASSELRQGTDTQYF
TRBD1	few	TRBV23-1	TRBJ2-6	TGCGCCAGCAGTCACGAAACAGGGGCTGGGGCCAACGTCCTGACTTTC	CASSHETGAGANVLTF
NA	NA	TRBV21-1	TRBJ1-2	TGTGCCAGCAGCAAGTGTGGGGGAAGCTATGGCTACACCTTC	CASSKCGGSYGYTF
TRBD2	NA	TRBV4-1	TRBJ2-7	TGCGCCAGCAGCCAACGACTAGCGGGAGATTACGAGCAGTACTTC	CASSQRLAGDYEQYF
NA	few	TRBV27	TRBJ1-2	TGTGCCAGCGCTGATAGCTATGGCTACACCTTC	CASADSYGYTF
NA	NA	TRBV7-9	TRBJ2-1	TGTGCCAGCAGCTTTTCATACGGTTACAATGAGCAGTTCTTC	CASSFSYGYNEQFF
NA	NA	TRBV28	TRBJ1-2	TGTGCCAGCTCCTACACCAGGGGAGCCCATGGCTACACCTTC	CASSYTRGAHGYTF
NA	NA	TRBV7-2	TRBJ2-7	TGTGCCAGCAGCTTAGCCGCGGGGCCTTACGAGCAGTACTTC	CASSLAAGPYEQYF
NA	NA	TRBV19	TRBJ2-3	TGTGCCAGTAGTCCCCGGATTGGACAGTCCGGTGATACGCAGTATTTT	CASSPRIGQSGDTQYF
TRBD1	NA	TRBV25-1	TRBJ1-6	TGTGCCAGCAGTGATCCGGGACAGGGGTATGGACCCCTCCACTTT	CASSDPGQGYGPLHF
NA	NA	TRBV28	TRBJ1-5	TGTGCCAGCAGTTCCCCCAGTCGGTGGGATCAGCCCCAGCATTTT	CASSSPSRWDQPQHF
TRBD2	NA	TRBV6-1	TRBJ2-7	TGTGCCAGCAGGGCGCCGGCTAGCGGGACCTACGAGCAGTACTTC	CASRAPASGTYEQYF
NA	NA	TRBV2	TRBJ1-1	TGTGCCAGCAGTGTGGGCAGGTACTCCGAAGCTTTCTTT	CASSVGRYSEAFF
NA	NA	TRBV14	TRBJ1-1	TGTGCCAGCAGCCAGGGTATGAACACTGAAGCTTTCTTT	CASSQGMNTEAFF
NA	NA	TRBV5-6	TRBJ1-3	TGTGCCAGCAGCCCGACAGGATCTGGAAACACCATATATTTT	CASSPTGSGNTIYF
NA	NA	TRBV7-3	TRBJ2-5	TGTGCCAGCAGTACCGGGAGTCGAGAGACCCAGTACTTC	CASSTGSRETQYF
TRBD1	NA	TRBV29-1	TRBJ2-3	TGCAGCGTTTCGACAGGGAGCACAGATACGCAGTATTTT	CSVSTGSTDTQYF
TRBD2	NA	TRBV2	TRBJ2-1	TGTGCCAGCACCTGGACTAGCGGGGCTTACAATGAGCAGTTCTTC	CASTWTSGAYNEQFF